The 10 T cell receptor beta chains reported below all come from one sample, sequenced in a study of OX40 agonist ivuxolimab in advanced cancers. The library was prepared using the immunoSEQ multiplex PCR assay. Sourced from immuneACCESS, this table was stored by TCRdb with only in-frame sequences that have V and J called. A share of the clones is absent; for the studies checked, an unresolved V gene accounts for under half, and the remainder has no known explanation. This sample is represented by about 68,000 clones; more than 70% of them were singletons. Jointly, the top ten make up around 0.68% of the sample. Specimen: CD4+ or CD8+ T cells sorted from blood, collected in a trial of the OX40 agonist ivuxolimab. The receptors were gathered from an adult with an advanced solid tumor such as melanoma, head and neck, liver or kidney cancer.

The CDR3 is CASSRQDYGYTF. The CDR3, as DNA: TGTGCCAGTAGTCGACAGGACTATGGCTACACCTTC. The rearrangement uses TRBV19 and TRBJ1-2, with D perhaps matching TRBD1 (6 bases). Trimming took 5 bases from V and 3 from J, leaving 7 bases between them. The CDR3 is 12 residues long. Germline V gene lookup returns CDR1 LNHDA and CDR2 SQIVND (reference sequence).

The chain is built from TRBV5-1 and TRBJ2-3; tentatively, D is TRBD2 (5 bases). Deletions cut 1 base from V and 3 bases from J, with 9 bases between. The CDR3 consists of 14 residues. The germline V gene has CDR1 SGHRS and CDR2 YFSETQ. CDR3 nucleotide sequence: TGCGCCAGCAGCTTGTACGGGAATACAGATACGCAGTATTTT. Translating it yields CASSLYGNTDTQYF.

This sequence joins TRBV27 and TRBJ2-3, with a weak D call TRBD2 (7 bases). Germline V gene data show CDR1 as MNHEY and CDR2 as SMNVEV (reference sequence). The length of the CDR3 is 15 residues. Deletions cut 7 bases from V and 3 bases from J, with 17 bases between. The CDR3: CASTLRGGRTDTQYF. The CDR3 region has the DNA TGTGCCAGCACCTTGAGGGGGGGGCGGACAGATACGCAGTATTTT.

The chain is built from TRBV29-1 and TRBJ2-3; D possibly corresponds to TRBD1 (6 bases). V was cut by 4 bases and J by 5 bases, with 10 bases left in between. This CDR3 is built from 12 residues. CDR1 and CDR2 from the germline V gene are SQVTM and ANQGSEA. CDR3 protein: CSVARGVDTQYF. In nucleotides, the CDR3 is TGCAGCGTTGCCAGGGGTGTAGATACGCAGTATTTT.

The chain links TRBV7-2 to TRBJ1-2; 10 nucleotides agree with TRBD1. Trimming at V came to 6 bases and at J to 1 base, leaving 5 bases not matched to a gene. There are 15 residues in the CDR3. Germline V lookup: CDR1 SGHTA, CDR2 FQGNSA. The CDR3 DNA reads TGTGCCAGCAGGCGGACAGGGGGGGATAACTATGGCTACACCTTC. Translated: CASRRTGGDNYGYTF.

The gene calls are TRBV6-6 and TRBJ1-1; 7 bases agree with TRBD1. The germline V gene encodes CDR1 MNHNY and CDR2 SVGAGI (reference sequence). The CDR3 consists of 15 residues. V lost 0 bases and J lost 5; bases outside the gene matches: 6. CDR3 sequence: CASSYSPGGGTEAFF. The DNA of the CDR3 is TGTGCCAGCAGTTACTCTCCAGGGGGTGGGACTGAAGCTTTCTTT.

This chain connects TRBV19 to TRBJ1-2; 8 bases line up with TRBD1. The germline CDR1 and CDR2 sequences are LNHDA and SQIVND (reference sequence). CDR3 size: 17 residues. V lost 7 bases and J lost 5; bases outside the gene matches: 18. Here the CDR3 reads CASTPYGSAGGRYGYTF. In DNA form, the CDR3 reads TGTGCCAGTACTCCCTACGGATCGGCAGGGGGCCGGTATGGCTACACCTTC. Using reference TRBV19 and TRBJ1-2 for the parts outside the CDR3, the full variable domain is DGGITQSPKYLFRKEGQNVTLSCEQNLNHDAMYWYRQDPGQGLRLIYYSQIVNDFQKGDIAEGYSVSREKKESFPLTVTSAQKNPTAFYLCASTPYGSAGGRYGYTFGSGTRLTVV.

V usage is TRBV7-2 and J usage is TRBJ1-5, with D unclear. The CDR3 contains 13 residues. Germline V CDR1 and CDR2: SGHTA, FQGNSA. Trimming cost V 8 bases and J 5 bases, with 13 bases left between them. The CDR3 spells CASSTDSYQPQHF. The CDR3 region has the DNA TGTGCCAGCTCCACAGACTCATATCAGCCCCAGCATTTT.

V gene TRBV7-2 combines with J gene TRBJ2-1, with TRBD2 matching 14 bases. In germline, CDR1 is SGHTA, CDR2 FQGNSA. V was pared by 9 bases and J by 5 bases, with 6 bases of the junction left unmatched. This CDR3 region has 15 residues. The CDR3 is CASSGTSGGHNEQFF. CDR3 in DNA: TGTGCCAGTTCCGGGACTAGCGGGGGACACAATGAGCAGTTCTTC. The whole variable domain, remainder taken from reference TRBV7-2 and TRBJ2-1, is GAGVSQSPSNKVTEKGKDVELRCDPISGHTALYWYRQSLGQGLEFLIYFQGNSAPDKSGLPSDRFSAERTGGSVSTLTIQRTQQEDSAVYLCASSGTSGGHNEQFFGPGTRLTVL.

This clone has a single count. It is unclear where the CDR3 begins or ends on the DNA, so no DNA is shown, and the CDR3 is as TCRdb lists it. The chain has TRBV7-9 and TRBJ1-1. Germline loops: CDR1 SEHNR, CDR2 FQNEAQ (reference sequence). The CDR3 contains 14 residues when both ends are counted. The chain's CDR3 is CASSFGAGSTEAFF.